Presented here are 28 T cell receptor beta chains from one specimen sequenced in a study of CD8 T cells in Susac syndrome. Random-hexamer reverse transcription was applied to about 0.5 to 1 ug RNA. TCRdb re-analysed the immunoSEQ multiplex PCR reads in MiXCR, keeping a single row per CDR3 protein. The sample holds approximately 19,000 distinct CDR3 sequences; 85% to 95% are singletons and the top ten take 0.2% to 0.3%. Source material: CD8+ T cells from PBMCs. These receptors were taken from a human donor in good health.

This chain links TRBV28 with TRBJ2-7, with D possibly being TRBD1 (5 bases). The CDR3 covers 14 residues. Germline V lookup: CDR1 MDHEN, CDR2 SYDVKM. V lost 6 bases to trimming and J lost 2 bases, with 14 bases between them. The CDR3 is CASSFVWTTYEQYF. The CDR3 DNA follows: TGTGCCAGCAGCTTTGTTTGGACAACCTACGAGCAGTACTTC. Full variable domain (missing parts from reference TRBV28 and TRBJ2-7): DVKVTQSSRYLVKRTGEKVFLECVQDMDHENMFWYRQDPGLGLRLIYFSYDVKMKEKGDIPEGYSVSREKKERFSLILESASTNQTSMYLCASSFVWTTYEQYFGPGTRLTVT.

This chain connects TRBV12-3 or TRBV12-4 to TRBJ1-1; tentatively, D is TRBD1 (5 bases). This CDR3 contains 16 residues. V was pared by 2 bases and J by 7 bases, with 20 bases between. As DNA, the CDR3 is TGTGCCAGCAGTTTATGGGACCGGCGTCGGGGGTTTGAAGCTTTCTTT. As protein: CASSLWDRRRGFEAFF.

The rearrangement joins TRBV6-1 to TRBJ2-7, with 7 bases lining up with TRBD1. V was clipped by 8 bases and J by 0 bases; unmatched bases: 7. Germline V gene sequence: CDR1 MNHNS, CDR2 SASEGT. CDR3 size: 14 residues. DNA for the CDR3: TGTGCCAGCGCCTTTGACAGGGCCTCCTACGAGCAGTACTTC. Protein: CASAFDRASYEQYF.

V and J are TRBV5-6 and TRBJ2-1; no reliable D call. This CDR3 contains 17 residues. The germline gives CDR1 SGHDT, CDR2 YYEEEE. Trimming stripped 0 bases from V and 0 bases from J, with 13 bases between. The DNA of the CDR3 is TGTGCCAGCAGCTTGGGATCCAGACCCTTCTCCTACAATGAGCAGTTCTTC. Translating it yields CASSLGSRPFSYNEQFF.

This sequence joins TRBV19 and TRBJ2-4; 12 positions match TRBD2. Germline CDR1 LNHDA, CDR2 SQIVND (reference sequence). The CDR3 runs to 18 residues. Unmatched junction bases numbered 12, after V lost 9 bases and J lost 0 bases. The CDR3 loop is CASKRTSGAVLAKNIQYF. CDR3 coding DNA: TGTGCCAGCAAAAGGACTAGCGGGGCCGTGTTAGCCAAAAACATTCAGTACTTC.

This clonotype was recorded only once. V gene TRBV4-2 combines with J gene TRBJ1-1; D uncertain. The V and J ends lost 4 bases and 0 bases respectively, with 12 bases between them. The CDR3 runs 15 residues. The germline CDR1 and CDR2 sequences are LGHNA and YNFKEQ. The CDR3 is CASSLNRFMNTEAFF. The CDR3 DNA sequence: TGTGCCAGCAGCCTAAATAGGTTCATGAACACTGAAGCTTTCTTT.

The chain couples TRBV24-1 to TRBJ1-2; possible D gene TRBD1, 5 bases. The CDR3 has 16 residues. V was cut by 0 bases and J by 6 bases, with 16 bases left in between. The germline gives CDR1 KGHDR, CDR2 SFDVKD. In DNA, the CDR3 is TGTGCCACCAGTGATTTGCTATCGCCGGGGGGTAATGGCTACACCTTC. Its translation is CATSDLLSPGGNGYTF.

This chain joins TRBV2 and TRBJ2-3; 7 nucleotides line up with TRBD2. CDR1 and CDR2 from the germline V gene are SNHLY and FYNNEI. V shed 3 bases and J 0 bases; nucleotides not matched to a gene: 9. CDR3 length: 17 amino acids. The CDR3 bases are TGTGCCAGCAGTGAGCCCTGGGGGGGAACTAGCACAGATACGCAGTATTTT. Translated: CASSEPWGGTSTDTQYF. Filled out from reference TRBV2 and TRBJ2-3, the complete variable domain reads EPEVTQTPSHQVTQMGQEVILRCVPISNHLYFYWYRQILGQKVEFLVSFYNNEISEKSEIFDDQFSVERPDGSNFTLKIRSTKLEDSAMYFCASSEPWGGTSTDTQYFGPGTRLTVL.

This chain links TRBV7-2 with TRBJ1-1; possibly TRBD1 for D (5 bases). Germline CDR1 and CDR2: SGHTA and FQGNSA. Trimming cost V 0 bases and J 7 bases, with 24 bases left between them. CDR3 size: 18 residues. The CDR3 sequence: CASSLARGYRDGRREAFF. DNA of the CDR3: TGTGCCAGCAGCTTAGCGCGGGGATACCGGGACGGCCGACGTGAAGCTTTCTTT. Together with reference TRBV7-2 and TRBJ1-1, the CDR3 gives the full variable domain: GAGVSQSPSNKVTEKGKDVELRCDPISGHTALYWYRQSLGQGLEFLIYFQGNSAPDKSGLPSDRFSAERTGGSVSTLTIQRTQQEDSAVYLCASSLARGYRDGRREAFFGQGTRLTVV.

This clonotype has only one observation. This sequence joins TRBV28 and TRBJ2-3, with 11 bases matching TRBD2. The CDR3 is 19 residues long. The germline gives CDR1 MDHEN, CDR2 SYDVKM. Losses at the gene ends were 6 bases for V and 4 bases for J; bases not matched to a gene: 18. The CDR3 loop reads CASRTIAGGGGSKPDTQYF. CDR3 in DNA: TGTGCCAGCAGGACCATAGCGGGAGGGGGCGGTTCGAAACCAGATACGCAGTATTTT.

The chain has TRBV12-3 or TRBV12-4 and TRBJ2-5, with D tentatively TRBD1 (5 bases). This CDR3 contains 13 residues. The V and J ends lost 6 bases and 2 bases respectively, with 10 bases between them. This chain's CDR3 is CASRTDLQETQYF. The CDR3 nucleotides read TGTGCCAGCAGGACAGATCTACAAGAGACCCAGTACTTC.

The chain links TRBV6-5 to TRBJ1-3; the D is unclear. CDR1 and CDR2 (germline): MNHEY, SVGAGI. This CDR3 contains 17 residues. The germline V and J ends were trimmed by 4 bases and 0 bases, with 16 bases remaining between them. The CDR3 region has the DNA TGTGCCAGCAGTTCGGGAGATCCTTCCCTCTCTGGAAACACCATATATTTT. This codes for CASSSGDPSLSGNTIYF.

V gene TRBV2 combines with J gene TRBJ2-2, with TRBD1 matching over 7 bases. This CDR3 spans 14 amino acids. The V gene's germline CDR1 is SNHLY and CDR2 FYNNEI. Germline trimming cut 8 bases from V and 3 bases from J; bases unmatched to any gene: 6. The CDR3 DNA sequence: TGTGCCAGCTCGAACAGGGGTTACACCGGGGAGCTGTTTTTT. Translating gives CASSNRGYTGELFF. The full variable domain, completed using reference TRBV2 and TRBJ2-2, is EPEVTQTPSHQVTQMGQEVILRCVPISNHLYFYWYRQILGQKVEFLVSFYNNEISEKSEIFDDQFSVERPDGSNFTLKIRSTKLEDSAMYFCASSNRGYTGELFFGEGSRLTVL.

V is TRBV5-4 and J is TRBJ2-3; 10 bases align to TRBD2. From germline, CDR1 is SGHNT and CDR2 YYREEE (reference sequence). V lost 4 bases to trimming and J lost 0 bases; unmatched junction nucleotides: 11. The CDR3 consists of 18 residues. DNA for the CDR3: TGTGCCAGCAGCGGACCGGGACTAGCGAGTCTTAGCACAGATACGCAGTATTTT. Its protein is CASSGPGLASLSTDTQYF.

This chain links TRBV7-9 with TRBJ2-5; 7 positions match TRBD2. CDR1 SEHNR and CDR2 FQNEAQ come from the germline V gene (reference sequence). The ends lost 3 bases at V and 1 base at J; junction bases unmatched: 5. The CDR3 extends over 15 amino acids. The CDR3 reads CASSFQLAPQETQYF. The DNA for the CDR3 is TGTGCCAGCAGCTTTCAACTAGCGCCCCAAGAGACCCAGTACTTC.

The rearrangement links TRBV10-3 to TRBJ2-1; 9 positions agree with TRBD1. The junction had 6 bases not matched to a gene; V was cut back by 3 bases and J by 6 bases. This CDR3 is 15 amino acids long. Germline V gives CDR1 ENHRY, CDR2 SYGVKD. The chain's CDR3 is CAISDPGQGVNEQFF. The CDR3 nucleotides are TGTGCCATCAGTGATCCGGGACAGGGTGTCAATGAGCAGTTCTTC.

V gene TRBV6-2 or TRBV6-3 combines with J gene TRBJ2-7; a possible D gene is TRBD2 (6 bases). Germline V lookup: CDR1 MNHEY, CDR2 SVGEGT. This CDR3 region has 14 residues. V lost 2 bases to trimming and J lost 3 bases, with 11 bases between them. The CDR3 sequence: CASSYDPEGYEQYV. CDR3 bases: TGTGCCAGCAGTTACGATCCGGAGGGCTACGAGCAGTACGTC.

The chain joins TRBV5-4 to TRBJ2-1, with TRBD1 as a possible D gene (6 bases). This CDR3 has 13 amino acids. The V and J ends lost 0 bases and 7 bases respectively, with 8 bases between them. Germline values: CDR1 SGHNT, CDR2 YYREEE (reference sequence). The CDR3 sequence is CASSLDGTNEQFF. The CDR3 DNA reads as TGTGCCAGCAGCTTGGATGGGACAAATGAGCAGTTCTTC.

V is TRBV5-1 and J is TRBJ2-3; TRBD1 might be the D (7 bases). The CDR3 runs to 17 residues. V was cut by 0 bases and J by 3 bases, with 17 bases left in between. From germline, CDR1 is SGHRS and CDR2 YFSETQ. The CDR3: CASSLEPGGRRTDTQYF. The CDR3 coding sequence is TGCGCCAGCAGCTTGGAACCAGGGGGGAGAAGGACAGATACGCAGTATTTT.

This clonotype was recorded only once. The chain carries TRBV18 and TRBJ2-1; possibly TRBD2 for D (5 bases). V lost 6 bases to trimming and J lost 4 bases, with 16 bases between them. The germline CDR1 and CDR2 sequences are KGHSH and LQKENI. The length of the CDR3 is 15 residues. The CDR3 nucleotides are TGTGCCAGCTCCCTAATGGGAGCGGCTTACAATGAGCAGTTCTTC. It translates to CASSLMGAAYNEQFF.

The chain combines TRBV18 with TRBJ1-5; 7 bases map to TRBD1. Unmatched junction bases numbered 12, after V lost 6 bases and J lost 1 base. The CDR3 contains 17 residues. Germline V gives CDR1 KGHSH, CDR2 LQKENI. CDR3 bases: TGTGCCAGCTCCCCAGAGAACAGGGGAATAAGCAATCAGCCCCAGCATTTT. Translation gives CASSPENRGISNQPQHF.

CDR3 sequence reads: CASSPGTGAAYEQYF. The DNA of the CDR3 is TGTGCCAGCAGCCCCGGGACAGGGGCGGCCTACGAGCAGTACTTC. This sequence joins TRBV3-1 and TRBJ2-7; 10 bases are a match to TRBD1. There are 15 residues in the CDR3. Germline CDR1 and CDR2: LGHDT and YNNKEL (reference sequence). The J segment lost 2 bases and the V segment lost 4 bases, leaving 5 bases of the junction unmatched.

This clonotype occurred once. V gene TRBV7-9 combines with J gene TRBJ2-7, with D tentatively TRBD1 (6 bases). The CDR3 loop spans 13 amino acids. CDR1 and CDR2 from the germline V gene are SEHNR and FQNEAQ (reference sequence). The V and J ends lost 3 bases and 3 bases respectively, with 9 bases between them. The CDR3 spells CASSFQGNYEQYV. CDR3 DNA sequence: TGTGCCAGCAGCTTCCAGGGGAACTACGAGCAGTACGTC.

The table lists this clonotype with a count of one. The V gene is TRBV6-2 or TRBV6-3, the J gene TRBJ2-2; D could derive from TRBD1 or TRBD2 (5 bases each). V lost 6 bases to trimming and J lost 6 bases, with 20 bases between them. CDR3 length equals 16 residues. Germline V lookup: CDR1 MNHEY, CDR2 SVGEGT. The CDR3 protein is CASRPPGRIYAGELFF. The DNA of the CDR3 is TGTGCCAGCAGACCCCCGGGACGTATCTATGCCGGGGAGCTGTTTTTT.

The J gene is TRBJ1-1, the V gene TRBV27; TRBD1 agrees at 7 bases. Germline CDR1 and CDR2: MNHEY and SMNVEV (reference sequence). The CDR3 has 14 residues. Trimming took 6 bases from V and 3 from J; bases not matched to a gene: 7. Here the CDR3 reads CASRWVQGDTEAFF. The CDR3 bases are TGTGCCAGCAGGTGGGTCCAGGGGGACACTGAAGCTTTCTTT.

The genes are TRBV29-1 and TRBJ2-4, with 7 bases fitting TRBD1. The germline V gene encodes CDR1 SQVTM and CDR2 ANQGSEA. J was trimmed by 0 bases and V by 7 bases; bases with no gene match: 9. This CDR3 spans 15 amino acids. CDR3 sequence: CSAWGQGVAKNIQYF. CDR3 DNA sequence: TGCAGCGCCTGGGGGCAGGGGGTAGCCAAAAACATTCAGTACTTC. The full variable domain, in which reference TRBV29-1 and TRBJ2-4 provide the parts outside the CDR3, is SAVISQKPSRDICQRGTSLTIQCQVDSQVTMMFWYRQQPGQSLTLIATANQGSEATYESGFVIDKFPISRPNLTFSTLTVSNMSPEDSSIYLCSAWGQGVAKNIQYFGAGTRLSVL.

The CDR3: CASSLDSGYGTNEKLFF. CDR3 DNA: TGTGCCAGCAGCCTCGACAGCGGATATGGAACTAATGAAAAACTGTTTTTT. V and J are TRBV7-9 and TRBJ1-4; weak D call: TRBD1 (5 bases). CDR3 length equals 17 residues. Germline V CDR1 and CDR2: SEHNR, FQNEAQ (reference sequence). Trimming cost V 5 bases and J 1 base, with 17 bases left between them.

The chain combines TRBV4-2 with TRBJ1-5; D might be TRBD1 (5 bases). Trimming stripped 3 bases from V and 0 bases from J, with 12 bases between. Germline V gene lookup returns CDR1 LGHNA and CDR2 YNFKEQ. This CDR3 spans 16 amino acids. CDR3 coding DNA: TGTGCCAGCAGCCACGGTGCAGGGTATAGCAATCAGCCCCAGCATTTT. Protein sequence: CASSHGAGYSNQPQHF.